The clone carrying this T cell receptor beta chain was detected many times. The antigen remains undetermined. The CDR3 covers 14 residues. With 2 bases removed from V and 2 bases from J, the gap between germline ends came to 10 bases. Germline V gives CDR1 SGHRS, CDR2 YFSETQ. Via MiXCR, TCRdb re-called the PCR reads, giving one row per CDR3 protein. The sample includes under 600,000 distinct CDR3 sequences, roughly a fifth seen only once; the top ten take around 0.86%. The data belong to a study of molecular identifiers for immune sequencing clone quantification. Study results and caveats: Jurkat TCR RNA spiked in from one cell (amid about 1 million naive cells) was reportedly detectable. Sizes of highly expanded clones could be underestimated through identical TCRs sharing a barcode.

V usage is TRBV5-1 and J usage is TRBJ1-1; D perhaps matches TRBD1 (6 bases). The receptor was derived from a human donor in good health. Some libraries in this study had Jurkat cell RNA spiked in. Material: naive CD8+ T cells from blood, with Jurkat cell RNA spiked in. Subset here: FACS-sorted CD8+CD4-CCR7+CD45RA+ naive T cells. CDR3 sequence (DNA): TGCGCCAGCAGCTTAAACGGGGGCAACACTGAAGCTTTCTTT. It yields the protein CASSLNGGNTEAFF.